These T cell receptor beta chains were read from a single sample in a study of cytomegalovirus exposure and HLA in healthy donors. Clones were sequenced by immunoSEQ multiplex PCR, and TCRdb holds only the in-frame ones, with some missing. The top ten hold roughly 7.3% of the sample, which has around 160,000 clones, approximately 80% seen once. The sample was PBMCs. These receptors were obtained from a male donor in good health and CMV-seropositive. Each CDR3 is given with its conserved first and last residue. Each record gives: clone size, V gene, CDR3 protein. Clone size is shown for a subset of rows, as once, few, many or a class of expanded clone.

abundance: NA; v_gene: TRBV5-1; CDR3aa: CASSLGPQGANGANVLTF
abundance: once; v_gene: TRBV7-2; CDR3aa: CASSLGGTSGGAGTQYF
abundance: NA; v_gene: TRBV7-2; CDR3aa: CASSLSPRPMYGYTF
abundance: few; v_gene: TRBV30; CDR3aa: CAWSQGTVNEKLFF
abundance: NA; v_gene: TRBV4-1; CDR3aa: CASSHPITGPPSYEQYF
abundance: NA; v_gene: TRBV5-1; CDR3aa: CASSLMDSNTGELFF
abundance: NA; v_gene: TRBV5-1; CDR3aa: CASSLTGGQNTEAFF
abundance: few; v_gene: TRBV29-1; CDR3aa: CSGRMGGHYGYTF
abundance: NA; v_gene: TRBV29-1; CDR3aa: CSVYSGTGEYGYTF
abundance: NA; v_gene: TRBV15; CDR3aa: CATSRQGAPGGASGEDTQYF